The 22 T cell receptor beta chains below all came from one sample that was sequenced in a study of CD8+ T cells in alopecia areata. As the sequencing template, cDNA was produced by extracting RNA and reverse transcribing it. TCRdb's table, derived via immunoSEQ multiplex PCR, lists solely in-frame clones and lacks some. The repertoire holds 95,000 to 150,000 clones, roughly 50% seen once, with roughly a tenth in the top ten. Sequenced: NKG2D-low CD8+ T cells sorted from blood. The origin of the receptors is a human donor with alopecia areata.

The chain links TRBV4-1 to TRBJ2-7, with 8 bases fitting TRBD2. CDR1 is MGHRA, CDR2 YSYEKL, per germline. The CDR3 consists of 15 residues. V lost 6 bases to trimming and J lost 1 base; unmatched junction nucleotides: 8. Here the CDR3 DNA reads TGCGCCAGCAGTTACAGCGGGGGCCAATCCTACGAGCAGTACTTC. Translation: CASSYSGGQSYEQYF.

The rearrangement joins TRBV25-1 to TRBJ2-7; no firm D call. Trimming stripped 10 bases from V and 7 bases from J, with 17 bases between. CDR3 length: 12 amino acids. The germline V gene has CDR1 MGHDK and CDR2 SYGVNS. DNA for the CDR3: TGTGCCATCCGGGCCCCCTGGGGAGAGCAGTACTTC. Protein product: CAIRAPWGEQYF.

This chain joins TRBV29-1 and TRBJ2-7; 7 nucleotides match TRBD1. The CDR3 is 12 residues long. Trimming cost V 7 bases and J 5 bases; bases outside gene matches: 8. Germline-derived CDR1 and CDR2 are SQVTM and ANQGSEA. CDR3 sequence reads: CSAFGTEDEQYF. The DNA for the CDR3 is TGCAGCGCTTTTGGGACAGAGGACGAGCAGTACTTC.

V is TRBV30 and J is TRBJ1-2; D call uncertain. In germline, CDR1 is GTSNPN, CDR2 SVGIG (reference sequence). This CDR3 has 11 residues. V was trimmed by 0 bases and J by 7 bases, leaving 6 bases between them. In nucleotides, the CDR3 is TGTGCCTGGAGTGTCGAAGTTGGCTACACCTTC. Its translation is CAWSVEVGYTF.

This clone has just a few counts. The chain combines TRBV30 with TRBJ2-7, with a tentative D call TRBD1 (5 bases). CDR3 length: 11 residues. Looked up from germline, CDR1 is GTSNPN and CDR2 is SVGIG (reference sequence). Trimming removed 4 bases at V and 1 base at J, with 5 bases between. In nucleotides, the CDR3 is TGTGCCTGGACAGGGTCCTACGAGCAGTACTTC. Its protein product is CAWTGSYEQYF.

The table lists this clone with a count of one. J is TRBJ2-5 and V is TRBV11-2; D ambiguous. Trimming removed 5 bases at V and 2 bases at J, with 9 bases between. Germline V gene sequence: CDR1 SGHAT, CDR2 FQNNGV. CDR3 length: 13 residues. CDR3: CASSPPYQETQYF. In DNA, the CDR3 is TGTGCCAGCAGCCCGCCCTATCAAGAGACCCAGTACTTC.

This clone was picked up a small number of times. The genes are TRBV28 and TRBJ2-5, with unresolved D. This CDR3 spans 12 amino acids. Trimming pared 8 bases from V and 5 bases from J, leaving 12 bases between. Germline V CDR1 and CDR2: MDHEN, SYDVKM. CDR3 in DNA: TGTGCCAGCGCAACCCCATGGGAGACCCAGTACTTC. Its translation: CASATPWETQYF.

This clone has a single count. The sample holds other DNA sequences that translate to the same CDR3. The gene calls are TRBV27 and TRBJ2-7; D unclear. Trimming pared 3 bases from V and 0 bases from J, leaving 9 bases between. Germline loops: CDR1 MNHEY, CDR2 SMNVEV (reference sequence). The CDR3 totals 14 residues. Written as DNA, the CDR3 is TGTGCCAGCAGTTTGGCAGGAAACTCCTACGAGCAGTACTTC. Its protein is CASSLAGNSYEQYF.

V is TRBV11-2 and J is TRBJ2-5; D might be TRBD1 or TRBD2, each matching 5 bases. CDR3 length equals 13 residues. CDR1 is SGHAT, CDR2 FQNNGV, per germline. Deletions cut 3 bases from V and 5 bases from J, with 10 bases between. DNA for the CDR3: TGTGCCAGCAGCTTTTGGGACGGGGAGACCCAGTACTTC. Translating it yields CASSFWDGETQYF.

The chain combines TRBV11-2 with TRBJ1-2; D gene unclear. Trimming stripped 1 base from V and 8 bases from J, with 8 bases between. Per the germline V gene, CDR1 is SGHAT and CDR2 is FQNNGV. The CDR3 extends over 12 amino acids. As DNA, the CDR3 is TGTGCCAGCAGCTTAGGGGGTTGGGGCTACACCTTC. This encodes CASSLGGWGYTF.

The chain has TRBV29-1 and TRBJ2-7, with TRBD1 identical over 7 bases. V lost 4 bases and J lost 6; bases outside the gene matches: 3. The CDR3 runs 11 residues. CDR1 SQVTM and CDR2 ANQGSEA come from the germline V gene. The CDR3 loop is CSVGRTGEQYF. CDR3 nucleotides: TGCAGCGTTGGTCGGACAGGCGAGCAGTACTTC.

This chain joins TRBV29-1 and TRBJ2-7; D gene unclear. There are 13 residues in the CDR3. V lost 6 bases and J 0 bases, leaving 12 bases between the germline ends. Germline V lookup: CDR1 SQVTM, CDR2 ANQGSEA. The chain's CDR3 is CSVASPSSYEQYF. As DNA, the CDR3 is TGCAGCGTGGCCAGCCCGAGCTCCTACGAGCAGTACTTC.

The V gene is TRBV30, the J gene TRBJ1-2; D is unclear. CDR1 is GTSNPN, CDR2 SVGIG, per germline (reference sequence). This CDR3 region has 16 residues. The ends were cut back, 0 bases at V and 4 bases at J, with 18 bases in the middle. CDR3 in DNA: TGTGCCTGGAGTGTCCCCCGGATCGGGAGAGGCTATGGCTACACCTTC. Protein: CAWSVPRIGRGYGYTF.

This clone was found a few times. The V call is TRBV7-6, the J call TRBJ2-1; the match to TRBD2 covers 12 bases. The CDR3 sequence is 14 residues long. V was pared by 5 bases and J by 9 bases, with 5 bases of the junction left unmatched. Germline CDR1 and CDR2: SGHVS and FNYEAQ. The CDR3 here is CASSPSGGAGEQFF. For the CDR3, the DNA is TGTGCCAGCAGCCCTAGCGGGGGGGCGGGTGAGCAGTTCTTC.

The chain links TRBV10-2 to TRBJ1-5, with TRBD1 identical over 7 bases. V dropped 4 bases and J dropped 6; count of bases not matched to a gene: 6. From germline, CDR1 is WSHSY and CDR2 SAAADI. CDR3 length equals 14 residues. The CDR3 DNA follows: TGCGCCAGCAGTGCAGGGGGAGGAGGTCAGCCCCAGCATTTT. Its translation is CASSAGGGGQPQHF.

The rearrangement joins TRBV27 to TRBJ2-5; 8 bases are a match to TRBD2. CDR3 size: 14 residues. Germline loops: CDR1 MNHEY, CDR2 SMNVEV (reference sequence). V trimming: 5 bases; J trimming: 5 bases; junction bases outside the gene matches: 7. This chain's CDR3 is CASSGSGGPETQYF. CDR3 DNA sequence: TGTGCCAGCAGTGGGTCGGGGGGGCCGGAGACCCAGTACTTC.

The chain employs TRBV27 and TRBJ2-7; no firm D call. This CDR3 contains 13 residues. V was shortened by 5 bases and J by 6 bases, with 14 bases between the two germline ends. CDR1 and CDR2 (germline): MNHEY, SMNVEV (reference sequence). CDR3 amino acids: CASSGSGSGEQYF. In nucleotides, the CDR3 is TGTGCCAGCAGTGGTTCAGGTTCCGGCGAGCAGTACTTC.

On this clone: Other nucleotide sequences in the sample specify the same CDR3. The chain links TRBV4-1 to TRBJ2-7, with D perhaps TRBD1 (5 bases). Trimming took off 3 bases at V and 2 bases at J, with 8 bases between the two ends. Germline CDR1 MGHRA, CDR2 YSYEKL. The CDR3 totals 13 residues. Here the CDR3 DNA reads TGCGCCAGCAGCCACGACAGAGCCTACGAGCAGTACTTC. Translated: CASSHDRAYEQYF.

V gene TRBV30 combines with J gene TRBJ2-5; possible D gene TRBD1, 5 bases. V was trimmed by 3 bases and J by 5 bases, leaving 13 bases between them. This CDR3 spans 13 amino acids. Germline CDR1 is GTSNPN and CDR2 is SVGIG (reference sequence). Written as DNA, the CDR3 is TGTGCCTGGAGCGTGGGGCCCGGGGAGACCCAGTACTTC. Amino acid sequence: CAWSVGPGETQYF.

This sequence joins TRBV28 and TRBJ2-3; TRBD1 is a possible D gene (6 bases). CDR3 length: 16 amino acids. V was shortened by 7 bases and J by 6 bases, with 23 bases between the two germline ends. Looked up from germline, CDR1 is MDHEN and CDR2 is SYDVKM. The CDR3 loop reads CASNPSWGPHMDTQYF. DNA of the CDR3: TGTGCCAGCAACCCCTCTTGGGGGCCCCACATGGATACGCAGTATTTT.

The chain recombines TRBV29-1 with TRBJ2-1; a possible D gene is TRBD2 (5 bases). Trimming shortened V by 8 bases and J by 10 bases, and 21 bases separated the two germline ends. This CDR3 has 13 residues. Looked up from germline, CDR1 is SQVTM and CDR2 is ANQGSEA. The CDR3 sequence is CSQNSISEYEQFF. CDR3 DNA: TGCAGCCAGAATAGCATTAGCGAATACGAGCAGTTCTTC.

V usage is TRBV2 and J usage is TRBJ2-2; D is perhaps TRBD1 (6 bases). V was clipped by 9 bases and J by 2 bases, with 10 bases between them. The CDR3 spans 13 residues. Per germline, CDR1 SNHLY and CDR2 FYNNEI. The CDR3 here is CARLQGNTGELFF. The CDR3 DNA reads TGTGCCAGGTTACAGGGAAACACCGGGGAGCTGTTTTTT.